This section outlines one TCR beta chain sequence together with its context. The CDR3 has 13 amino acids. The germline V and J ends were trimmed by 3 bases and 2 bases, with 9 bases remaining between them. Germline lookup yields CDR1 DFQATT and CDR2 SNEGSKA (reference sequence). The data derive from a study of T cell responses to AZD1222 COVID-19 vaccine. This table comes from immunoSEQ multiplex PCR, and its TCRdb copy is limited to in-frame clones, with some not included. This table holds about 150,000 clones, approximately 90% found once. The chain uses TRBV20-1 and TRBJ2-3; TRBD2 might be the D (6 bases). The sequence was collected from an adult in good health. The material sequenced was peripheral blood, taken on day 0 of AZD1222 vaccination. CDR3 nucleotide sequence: TGCAGTGCTAGTGTACTAGCCACAGATACGCAGTATTTT. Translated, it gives CSASVLATDTQYF.